The clone carrying this T cell receptor (beta chain) has a count of ten or more. The antigen remains unidentified. The authors sorted naive CD8 T cells as CD8+CD4-CCR7+CD45RA+. TCRdb re-analysed the PCR reads in MiXCR, keeping a single row per CDR3 protein. The repertoire holds tens of thousands of distinct CDR3 sequences, with less than 20% as singletons. The sample comes from a study of molecular identifiers for immune sequencing clone quantification. On the study more broadly: RNA from around 20,000 or 100,000 naive CD8 cells was split five ways in replicates, with four sequenced.

Study results and caveats: In naive cells, under 1% of molecules belonged to clones above 20 RNA copies, against over 97% in effector cells.

The CDR3 is made up of 15 amino acids. Germline CDR1 reads LGHDT; CDR2 reads YNNKEL (reference sequence). Deletions cut 0 bases from V and 5 bases from J, with 11 bases between. This clonotype was sampled from a human donor in good health. Some libraries in this study had Jurkat cell RNA spiked in. The sample was naive CD8+ T cells from blood, with Jurkat cell RNA spiked in. Sample subset: FACS-sorted CD8+CD4-CCR7+CD45RA+ naive T cells. The chain has TRBV3-1 and TRBJ2-1; D is ambiguous. The CDR3 DNA sequence: TGTGCCAGCAGCCAAGAGCCGAGACTCAACAATGAGCAGTTCTTC. Translating gives CASSQEPRLNNEQFF.